This TCR beta chain was sequenced during a study of cytomegalovirus exposure and HLA in healthy donors. Study-wide findings and caveats: Among TCR beta chains, those listed as cytomegalovirus-associated numbered about 150. Despite most TCR sequences being rare, some public TCRs occurred in many donors. A later analysis found first-cohort TCR clusters tended to co-occur in the 120 or so validation repertoires.

Sequencing used immunoSEQ multiplex PCR; TCRdb keeps in-frame clones, though not all of them. This sample carries 150,000 to 200,000 clones, roughly 90% of them seen once, and the ten largest clones take 4% to 5%. Germline V CDR1 and CDR2: SGHTS, YDEGEE. CDR3 size: 14 residues. V was shortened by 0 bases and J by 0 bases, with 6 bases between the two germline ends. Turning to this clone: Its antigen is unknown.

Among the 110 or so subjects of the validation cohort, separate from the approximately 670-subject first cohort, were the donors. This chain joins TRBV5-8 and TRBJ1-1, with D possibly TRBD1 on 5 matching bases. Sequencing was carried out using PBMCs. The TCR was taken from a man between 18 and 29 years old in good health and CMV-seropositive. The CDR3 bases are TGTGCCAGCAGCTTGGTGACAGTGAACACTGAAGCTTTCTTT. It is translated as CASSLVTVNTEAFF.